The clone carrying this TCR beta chain appeared many times. The data originate from a study of early T cells in non-severe SARS-CoV-2 infection. Looking at the study overall: With bulk RNA from unsorted whole blood as input, sequencing yielded unpaired chains.

The CDR3 has 12 amino acids. Per the germline V gene, CDR1 is SGHAT and CDR2 is FQNNGV. Trimming removed 2 bases at V and 5 bases at J, with 3 bases between. TCRdb itself ran the 5' RACE reads through MiXCR, one entry per CDR3 protein. The top ten hold 9.5% to 15% of the sample, which has about 36,000 distinct CDR3 sequences, roughly 9.9% seen once. The genes are TRBV11-2 and TRBJ2-2; D remains unclear. Sequences were obtained from whole blood. The receptor's source is an adult who was a healthcare worker with PCR-confirmed SARS-CoV-2 infection or an uninfected control (not recorded which). CDR3 coding DNA: TGTGCCAGCAGCTTAAGGACCGGGGAGCTGTTTTTT. It encodes CASSLRTGELFF.